The T cell receptor (beta chain) under discussion was sequenced for a study of control samples from healthy donors and cancer patients. Method: immunoSEQ multiplex PCR; TCRdb's copy keeps in-frame clones and lacks some. This sample yields roughly 50,000 clones, of which approximately 95% are seen a single time; around 1.9% belongs to the top ten. The source of this sequence is a woman aged 25 to 39 in good health. The sequenced sample consisted of blood.

The DNA for the CDR3 is TGTGCCAGCAGTGATTGGGGCAGGGAAGAGACCCAGTACTTC. Its translation is CASSDWGREETQYF. V usage is TRBV2 and J usage is TRBJ2-5; a possible D gene is TRBD1 (5 bases). This CDR3 has 14 amino acids. Looked up from germline, CDR1 is SNHLY and CDR2 is FYNNEI. V shed 3 bases and J shed 3 bases, with 11 bases lying between them.